Listed below are T cell receptor beta chains from one sample, sequenced in a study of T cells in localized non-small cell lung cancer. Measured with immunoSEQ multiplex PCR; TCRdb has only the in-frame clones, and not every one. The repertoire consists of tens of thousands of clones, with about 90% occurring once and the leading ten covering approximately 2.2%. Source: peripheral blood, taken before any cancer treatment. The receptors shown here come from a female donor older than 55 with stage I lung adenocarcinoma. Each CDR3 is given with its conserved first and last residue. A D gene is named only where the DNA matches it firmly. The size entry is marked missing in some rows and otherwise reads once, few, many or a size class.

V,D,J,size,CDR3,DNA
TRBV5-5,NA,TRBJ2-3,once,CASSSEWGADTQYF,TGTGCCAGCAGCTCGGAGTGGGGTGCAGATACGCAGTATTTT
TRBV6-6,TRBD1,TRBJ1-2,NA,CASSQTGSGYTF,TGTGCCAGCAGTCAGACAGGGTCTGGCTACACCTTC
TRBV6-1,TRBD1,TRBJ2-5,once,CASSEIRQGAFRVTQYF,TGTGCCAGCAGTGAAATAAGACAGGGGGCATTTCGGGTGACCCAGTACTTC
TRBV6-1,NA,TRBJ1-1,NA,CASSIEVNTEAFF,TGTGCCAGCAGCATAGAGGTGAACACTGAAGCTTTTTTT
TRBV7-9,NA,TRBJ2-7,NA,CASSLDLGHEQYF,TGTGCCAGCAGCTTAGATCTGGGGCACGAGCAGTACTTC
TRBV5-1,NA,TRBJ2-7,once,CASSSWGAEQYF,TGCGCCAGCAGCTCCTGGGGAGCTGAGCAGTACTTC
TRBV7-9,NA,TRBJ1-2,NA,CASSLAQADNYGYTF,TGTGCCAGCAGCTTAGCCCAGGCCGATAACTATGGCTACACCTTC
TRBV2,NA,TRBJ2-1,NA,CASSEMGIGQFF,TGTGCCAGCAGTGAAATGGGGATTGGGCAGTTCTTC
TRBV30,TRBD2,TRBJ2-5,NA,CAWTIAGAAVLKTQYF,TGTGCCTGGACTATAGCGGGGGCCGCTGTTCTGAAGACCCAGTACTTC
TRBV30,NA,TRBJ1-6,NA,CALDGFSYNSPLHF,TGTGCCTTGGACGGATTCTCCTATAATTCACCCCTCCACTTT
TRBV2,TRBD1,TRBJ1-3,once,CASSPMTGSGNTIYF,TGTGCCAGCAGTCCGATGACAGGGTCTGGAAACACCATATATTTT
TRBV5-1,NA,TRBJ2-3,NA,CASSESFSTDTQYF,TGCGCCAGCTCGGAGAGCTTTAGCACAGATACGCAGTATTTT
TRBV5-4,TRBD1,TRBJ2-5,NA,CASSPGTAETQYF,TGTGCCAGCAGCCCAGGGACAGCTGAGACCCAGTACTTC
TRBV5-1,NA,TRBJ1-5,NA,CASSPDGQPQHF,TGCGCCAGCAGCCCTGACGGTCAGCCCCAGCATTTT
TRBV5-6,NA,TRBJ1-2,NA,CASSLGRGRSGYTF,TGTGCCAGCAGCTTGGGCCGGGGGCGAAGTGGCTACACCTTC
TRBV5-1,NA,TRBJ1-5,NA,CASSLTGGAGQPQHF,TGCGCCAGCAGCTTGACCGGGGGTGCAGGTCAGCCCCAGCATTTT
TRBV6-1,TRBD2,TRBJ2-1,NA,CASSEEGLTGGREQFF,TGTGCCAGCAGTGAAGAGGGCTTGACCGGGGGGAGGGAGCAGTTCTTC
TRBV25-1,NA,TRBJ2-7,NA,CASSLYAGYEQYF,TGTGCCAGCAGCCTATACGCCGGTTACGAGCAGTACTTC
TRBV27,NA,TRBJ1-5,NA,CASSFQGNSNQPQHF,TGTGCCAGCAGTTTCCAGGGGAATAGCAATCAGCCCCAGCATTTT